This T cell receptor beta chain was profiled in a study of blood T cells in healthy people across ages. Overall study findings and caveats: Long-lived and aged donors differed, with more naive CD4+ cells and higher diversity in the long-lived. Estimates based on one million T cells were treated as lower bounds.

The length of the CDR3 is 19 residues. V was shortened by 1 base and J by 0 bases, with 22 bases between the two germline ends. Germline assignment: CDR1 SEHNR and CDR2 FQNEAQ (reference sequence). Concerning this clonotype: Its antigen remains unknown.

A second PCR, run for about 7 to 11 cycles, used a sample-barcoded 5' primer plus a J-beta primer mix. From the 5' RACE reads, TCRdb called clonotypes with MiXCR, one entry per CDR3 protein. The sample includes around 940,000 distinct CDR3 sequences, about 53% of them seen just once. The draw of peripheral blood yielded roughly 9.1 milliliters from each donor. The V gene is TRBV7-9, the J gene TRBJ2-7; D may correspond to TRBD1 or TRBD2 (6 bases each). What was sequenced was blood. This clonotype was sampled from a woman between 55 and 75 years old in good health. For the CDR3, the DNA is TGTGCCAGCAGCTTAGGGGACTTGGACAGCAGACCCAGCTCCTACGAGCAGTACTTC. Translating gives CASSLGDLDSRPSSYEQYF.